This TCR beta chain was documented in a study of control samples from healthy donors and cancer patients. Only in-frame clones appear in the TCRdb table, and some are missing; sequencing was by immunoSEQ multiplex PCR. The sample lists about 110,000 clones; approximately 90% were seen once. CDR3 length equals 14 residues. Trimming removed 5 bases from V and 6 bases from J; junction bases left unmatched: 2. Germline values: CDR1 LNHDA, CDR2 SQIVND (reference sequence). This clone came up once. This sequence joins TRBV19 and TRBJ2-3; the match to TRBD2 covers 13 bases. The sequenced sample was blood. The receptor comes from a woman aged 45-65 years in good health. The CDR3 loop reads CASSGTSGVDTQYF. The CDR3 coding sequence is TGTGCCAGTAGTGGGACTAGCGGGGTGGATACGCAGTATTTT.